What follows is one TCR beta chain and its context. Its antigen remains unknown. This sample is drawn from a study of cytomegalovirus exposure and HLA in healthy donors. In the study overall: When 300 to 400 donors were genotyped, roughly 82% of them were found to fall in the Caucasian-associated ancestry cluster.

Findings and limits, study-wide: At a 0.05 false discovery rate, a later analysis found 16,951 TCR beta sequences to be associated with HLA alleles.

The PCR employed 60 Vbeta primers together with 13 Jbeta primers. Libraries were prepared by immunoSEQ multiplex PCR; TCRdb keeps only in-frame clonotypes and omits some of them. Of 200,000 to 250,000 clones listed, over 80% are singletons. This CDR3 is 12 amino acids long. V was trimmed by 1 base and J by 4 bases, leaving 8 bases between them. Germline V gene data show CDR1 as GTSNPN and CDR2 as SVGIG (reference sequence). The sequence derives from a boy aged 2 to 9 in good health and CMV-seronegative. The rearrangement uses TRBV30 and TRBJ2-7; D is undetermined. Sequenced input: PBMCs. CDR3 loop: CAWSGGVYEQYF. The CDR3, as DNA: TGTGCCTGGAGTGGTGGAGTTTACGAGCAGTACTTC.